What follows are 7 T cell receptor beta chains derived from one specimen sequenced in a study of graft-versus-host responses after intestinal transplantation. The protocol was immunoSEQ multiplex PCR, while the TCRdb copy is restricted to in-frame clones and leaves out a portion. The sample lists under 45,000 clones; roughly 91% were seen once. Sequencing was performed on PBMCs, taken 260 to 270 days after transplant. The origin of the receptors is a human patient who received an intestinal transplant, so some T cells may come from the graft donor.

V usage is TRBV29-1 and J usage is TRBJ1-2, with no clear D. Trimming removed 5 bases at V and 3 bases at J, with 7 bases between. Per germline, CDR1 SQVTM and CDR2 ANQGSEA. The CDR3 length is 11 residues. In nucleotides, the CDR3 is TGCAGCGTTCTCCAGTACTATGGCTACACCTTC. This encodes CSVLQYYGYTF.

V and J are TRBV6-1 and TRBJ1-1, with 9 positions matching TRBD1. The CDR3 is made up of 11 amino acids. In germline, CDR1 is MNHNS, CDR2 SASEGT. V lost 4 bases and J lost 11; bases outside the gene matches: 2. The CDR3 loop reads CASSVQGAAFF. The CDR3, as DNA: TGTGCCAGCAGTGTACAGGGGGCCGCTTTCTTT.

The chain joins TRBV6-5 to TRBJ2-7; D call uncertain. Trimming removed 5 bases from V and 3 bases from J, with 11 bases in between. CDR1 MNHEY and CDR2 SVGAGI come from the germline V gene. This CDR3 comprises 13 residues. The CDR3 here is CASSDNRFYEQYF. The DNA for the CDR3 is TGTGCCAGCAGTGACAACCGCTTCTACGAGCAGTACTTC.

The J gene is TRBJ2-3, the V gene TRBV30; unclear D gene. From germline, CDR1 is GTSNPN and CDR2 SVGIG (reference sequence). CDR3 length: 13 amino acids. Deletions cut 2 bases from V and 7 bases from J, with 13 bases between. The CDR3 is CAWSQAAANTQYF. Here the CDR3 DNA reads TGTGCCTGGAGTCAGGCGGCGGCAAATACGCAGTATTTT.

The CDR3 is CASSYQLAATQYF. CDR3 sequence (DNA): TGTGCCAGCAGTTATCAACTAGCAGCTACGCAGTATTTT. The chain recombines TRBV6-6 with TRBJ2-3; D may be TRBD2 (6 bases). The CDR3 runs 13 residues. Deletions cut 3 bases from V and 8 bases from J, with 12 bases between. The germline CDR1 and CDR2 sequences are MNHNY and SVGAGI (reference sequence).

The chain links TRBV30 to TRBJ2-1; tentative D call: TRBD1 (5 bases). The germline CDR1 and CDR2 sequences are GTSNPN and SVGIG (reference sequence). The CDR3 covers 11 residues. V lost 3 bases, J lost 13 bases, and 13 bases lay in between. The CDR3 nucleotides are TGTGCCTGGAGAGACAGTTTTCACCAGTTCTTC. It codes for CAWRDSFHQFF.

The chain employs TRBV11-2 and TRBJ1-1; D gene uncertain. This CDR3 has 13 residues. Germline V gene lookup returns CDR1 SGHAT and CDR2 FQNNGV. Trimming cost V 1 base and J 3 bases, with 6 bases left between them. The CDR3 DNA is TGTGCCAGCAGCTTAGGCTCGGACACTGAAGCTTTCTTT. Its protein product is CASSLGSDTEAFF.